Listed below are T cell receptor beta chains from one sample, sequenced in a study of control samples from healthy donors and cancer patients. Repertoires were generated with immunoSEQ multiplex PCR, while TCRdb's copy carries only in-frame clones and drops some. The sample consists of 150,000 to 200,000 clones, roughly 89% of them appearing once. Sequenced sample: blood. These receptor sequences come from a woman under 40 in good health. Both conserved end residues are part of each CDR3. A D gene is named only where the DNA matches it firmly. Clone size appears in some rows only: once, few, many, or a class for an expanded clone.

CASSEIGRSYEQYF,TGTGCCAGCAGTGAAATCGGCAGATCCTACGAGCAGTACTTC,-,-,TRBV6-1,TRBJ2-7
CATRLQGAPGELFF,TGTGCCACCCGACTACAGGGGGCGCCCGGGGAGCTGTTTTTT,-,TRBD1,TRBV15,TRBJ2-2
CASSRDTNIQYF,TGTGCCAGCAGCCGGGACACAAACATTCAGTACTTC,-,-,TRBV5-4,TRBJ2-4
CASIPGQGFTEAFF,TGTGCCAGCATCCCGGGACAGGGGTTCACTGAAGCTTTCTTT,-,TRBD1,TRBV6-5,TRBJ1-1
CASSARTGNQPQHF,TGTGCCAGCAGCGCTAGGACAGGCAATCAGCCCCAGCATTTT,-,-,TRBV7-2,TRBJ1-5
CASSLSRGWQFF,TGTGCCAGCAGCTTAAGCAGGGGGTGGCAGTTCTTC,-,TRBD1,TRBV7-3,TRBJ2-1
CASSQLAGDTQYF,TGCGCCAGCAGCCAGTTAGCGGGAGATACGCAGTATTTT,-,TRBD2,TRBV4-1,TRBJ2-3
CASSLSGGETQYF,TGTGCCAGCAGTTTATCGGGGGGGGAGACCCAGTACTTC,-,TRBD2,TRBV27,TRBJ2-5
CASSLGDRGSHGYTF,TGTGCCAGCAGCTTGGGGGACAGGGGGTCCCATGGCTACACCTTC,-,TRBD1,TRBV5-6,TRBJ1-2
CASSLGPQGSGNTIYF,TGTGCCAGCAGCTTAGGCCCTCAGGGCTCTGGAAACACCATATATTTT,-,-,TRBV7-2,TRBJ1-3
CASSSGTGRETQYF,TGTGCCAGCAGTTCCGGGACAGGGAGGGAGACCCAGTACTTC,-,TRBD1,TRBV6-6,TRBJ2-5
CASRTGGRRNEQFF,TGTGCCAGCAGGACGGGCGGGAGGCGGAATGAGCAGTTCTTC,-,TRBD2,TRBV6-6,TRBJ2-1
CASSLGGAGNTIYF,TGTGCCAGCAGCTTAGGAGGGGCTGGAAACACCATATATTTT,-,-,TRBV7-8,TRBJ1-3
CASSGDRGRNTEAFF,TGCGCCAGCAGCGGGGACAGGGGGCGGAACACTGAAGCTTTCTTT,-,TRBD1,TRBV4-1,TRBJ1-1
CASSLQGATGELFF,TGTGCCAGCAGCTTACAGGGGGCCACCGGGGAGCTGTTTTTT,-,TRBD1,TRBV5-8,TRBJ2-2
CASSAWGTGKEKLFF,TGTGCCAGTAGTGCATGGGGGACAGGGAAAGAAAAACTGTTTTTT,few,TRBD1,TRBV19,TRBJ1-4
CASSIAGQGDQPQHF,TGTGCCAGTAGTATAGCTGGACAGGGGGATCAGCCCCAGCATTTT,-,TRBD1,TRBV19,TRBJ1-5
CASRTSGVAPYEQYF,TGTGCCAGCAGAACTAGCGGAGTAGCCCCCTACGAGCAGTACTTC,-,TRBD2,TRBV6-5,TRBJ2-7
CASSYVGLAVDTQYF,TGTGCCAGCAGTTACGTGGGACTAGCGGTGGATACGCAGTATTTT,-,TRBD2,TRBV6-2/TRBV6-3,TRBJ2-3
CASSLDRLNEKLFF,TGTGCCAGCAGCTTAGACAGGCTGAATGAAAAACTGTTTTTT,-,-,TRBV7-9,TRBJ1-4
CASSSSGSQYEQYF,TGTGCCAGCAGTTCGAGCGGGAGTCAGTACGAGCAGTACTTC,-,TRBD2,TRBV6-5,TRBJ2-7
CASSIDRGRPQHF,TGTGCCAGCAGCATTGACAGGGGGAGGCCCCAGCATTTT,-,TRBD1,TRBV6-5,TRBJ1-5
CASSTQGLGTEAFF,TGTGCCAGTAGTACACAGGGGCTGGGGACTGAAGCTTTCTTT,-,TRBD1,TRBV19,TRBJ1-1
CASSTTGGVTEAFF,TGTGCCAGCAGCACTACAGGGGGAGTCACTGAAGCTTTCTTT,-,TRBD1,TRBV7-8,TRBJ1-1
CASRDTGNSYNEQFF,TGTGCCAGCAGAGACACAGGGAACTCGTACAATGAGCAGTTCTTC,-,-,TRBV6-6,TRBJ2-1
CASSLAHDKLFF,TGTGCCAGCAGCTTAGCGCATGACAAACTGTTTTTT,-,-,TRBV7-2,TRBJ1-4
CASSQGQGSYEQYF,TGCGCCAGCAGCCAGGGACAGGGCTCCTACGAGCAGTACTTC,-,TRBD1,TRBV4-3,TRBJ2-7
CASSRRYEQYF,TGTGCCAGCAGTCGCCGCTACGAGCAGTACTTC,-,-,TRBV12-3/TRBV12-4,TRBJ2-7
CASSPRTGGYGYTF,TGTGCCAGCAGCCCCCGGACAGGGGGCTATGGCTACACCTTC,-,TRBD1,TRBV9,TRBJ1-2
CASSLGTSSSTDTQYF,TGTGCCAGCAGCTTAGGGACTAGCAGTAGCACAGATACGCAGTATTTT,-,TRBD2,TRBV7-3,TRBJ2-3
CASSQGLAKADTQYF,TGCGCCAGCAGTCAGGGACTAGCAAAGGCAGATACGCAGTATTTT,-,TRBD2,TRBV23-1,TRBJ2-3
CASSGGTGANYGYTF,TGTGCCAGCAGTGGGGGGACAGGAGCTAACTATGGCTACACCTTC,-,TRBD1,TRBV2,TRBJ1-2
CASSHDRDGYTF,TGTGCCAGCTCTCACGACAGGGACGGCTACACCTTC,once,TRBD1,TRBV18,TRBJ1-2
CASSSPEGAASYGYTF,TGTGCCAGCAGTTCGCCGGAGGGGGCAGCGAGCTATGGCTACACCTTC,-,TRBD1,TRBV6-6,TRBJ1-2
CASSQGSGGGTDTQYF,TGTGCCAGCAGCCAAGGATCCGGGGGCGGGACAGATACGCAGTATTTT,-,-,TRBV3-1/TRBV3-2,TRBJ2-3
CASSVVGGPYNEQFF,TGTGCCAGCAGCGTAGTAGGGGGCCCCTACAATGAGCAGTTCTTC,-,TRBD1,TRBV9,TRBJ2-1
CASSQDGVAGGHETQYF,TGTGCCAGCAGCCAAGATGGGGTAGCGGGGGGGCATGAGACCCAGTACTTC,-,TRBD2,TRBV4-2,TRBJ2-5
CASSIADNSNQPQHF,TGTGCCAGTAGTATAGCGGACAATAGCAATCAGCCCCAGCATTTT,-,-,TRBV19,TRBJ1-5
CASSQDGSGANVLTF,TGCGCCAGCAGCCAAGACGGCTCTGGGGCCAACGTCCTGACTTTC,-,-,TRBV4-3,TRBJ2-6
CASSWGQGEAFF,TGTGCCAGCAGCTGGGGTCAGGGGGAAGCTTTCTTT,few,-,TRBV7-9,TRBJ1-1
CASSLDRGRTGELFF,TGTGCCAGCAGCTTAGACAGGGGGCGAACCGGGGAGCTGTTTTTT,-,TRBD1,TRBV7-3,TRBJ2-2